This T cell receptor beta chain was identified during a study of lymphopenia after photon versus proton radiotherapy. The repertoire was sequenced with immunoSEQ multiplex PCR; TCRdb's copy has only in-frame clones and lacks some. The data show about 12,000 clones, 70% to 90% seen once. As to this clone: Its matching antigen is unknown.

The CDR3 runs to 13 residues. V lost 3 bases and J lost 7, with 7 bases in between. Germline values: CDR1 LNHDA, CDR2 SQIVND (reference sequence). General study findings and limits: Authors raise, but do not show, better survival with proton therapy. A bigger post-nadir fall in TCR diversity correlated inversely with survival time in deceased patients. Photon-treated patients lost naive T cells and TCR diversity; proton-treated stayed stable.

The source material was peripheral blood, sampled from a patient treated with proton-based radiotherapy. The chain carries TRBV19 and TRBJ1-6, with D unclear. The sequence was collected from a man between 60 and 70 years old with pancreatic cancer. The CDR3 coding sequence is TGTGCCAGTAGTATGATTGAGAATTCACCCCTCCACTTT. Protein sequence: CASSMIENSPLHF. Combining the CDR3 with reference TRBV19 and TRBJ1-6 gives the whole variable domain DGGITQSPKYLFRKEGQNVTLSCEQNLNHDAMYWYRQDPGQGLRLIYYSQIVNDFQKGDIAEGYSVSREKKESFPLTVTSAQKNPTAFYLCASSMIENSPLHFGNGTRLTVT.